This T cell receptor beta chain was profiled in a study of T-cell memory formation after mild COVID-19. Looking at the study overall: There were largely donor-specific TCR clusters.

CDR1 is DFQATT, CDR2 SNEGSKA, per germline (reference sequence). The CDR3 totals 12 residues. The V and J ends lost 0 bases and 4 bases respectively, with 6 bases between them. TCRdb reprocessed the 5' RACE reads via MiXCR and lists one record per CDR3 protein. This table has some 300,000 distinct CDR3 sequences, under 25% appearing once. Study conclusions and caveats: Memory from before infection featured some responding clones, which suggests cross-reactive memory joined. Clones shrinking from day 15 to 85 showed even CD4/CD8 mixes; later expanders tilted CD4+.

A remark on this clonotype: Its antigen is as yet unknown.

This receptor was identified in a man aged 18-30 years who had mild COVID-19 (a few samples of this study predate the infection). Cell type and time point are not known. V usage is TRBV20-1 and J usage is TRBJ2-5; D is ambiguous. Sequenced material: PBMCs or a T cell subset sorted from them (not recorded which). CDR3 DNA sequence: TGCAGTGCTAGAGATACGCCAGAGACCCAGTACTTC. Its translation: CSARDTPETQYF.